These 15 T cell receptor beta chains were sequenced from one sample in a study of shared clonotypes between healthy human individuals. Produced via immunoSEQ multiplex PCR; TCRdb's table is partial and in-frame only. Of around 1.6 million clones listed, about 98% are singletons. Sequencing input: naive CD4+ T cells sorted from blood. The subset was: CD45RA+ positively selected. Source of these receptors: a man aged 25-45 years in good health.

Details on this clone: This same CDR3 is encoded by further DNA sequences in the sample. V and J are TRBV9 and TRBJ2-7; 12 nucleotides match TRBD2. The length of the CDR3 is 14 residues. The germline V gene has CDR1 SGDLS and CDR2 YYNGEE. With V trimmed by 4 bases and J by 3 bases, 2 bases remained unmatched. In nucleotides, the CDR3 is TGTGCCAGCAGCTTGGGACTAGCGGGCTACGAGCAGTACTTC. Its protein is CASSLGLAGYEQYF. The variable domain in full, with the rest retrieved from reference TRBV9 and TRBJ2-7, is DSGVTQTPKHLITATGQRVTLRCSPRSGDLSVYWYQQSLDQGLQFLIQYYNGEERAKGNILERFSAQQFPDLHSELNLSSLELGDSALYFCASSLGLAGYEQYFGPGTRLTVT.

This chain connects TRBV11-2 to TRBJ2-7; D is uncertain. The CDR3 totals 14 residues. Trimming pared 4 bases from V and 2 bases from J, leaving 12 bases between. Germline values: CDR1 SGHAT, CDR2 FQNNGV. The DNA of the CDR3 is TGTGCCAGCAGCTCCGAATACATAGCCTACGAGCAGTACTTC. This sequence encodes CASSSEYIAYEQYF.

The J gene is TRBJ1-3, the V gene TRBV4-2; 11 bases align to TRBD1. Germline-derived CDR1 and CDR2 are LGHNA and YNFKEQ. This CDR3 is 16 amino acids long. With 4 bases clipped from V and 4 bases from J, the junction kept 6 bases outside the gene matches. The CDR3 sequence: CASSLGQGALGNTIYF. The CDR3 coding sequence is TGTGCCAGCAGCCTCGGACAGGGGGCCCTAGGAAACACCATATATTTT.

The gene calls are TRBV19 and TRBJ2-1; TRBD2 aligns across 8 bases. The CDR3 is made up of 20 amino acids. The J segment lost 0 bases and the V segment lost 3 bases, leaving 16 bases of the junction unmatched. CDR1 LNHDA and CDR2 SQIVND come from the germline V gene (reference sequence). This CDR3 is CASSMRTLPHRGGSYNEQFF. CDR3 nucleotides: TGTGCCAGTAGTATGCGTACCCTCCCACATCGGGGGGGCTCCTACAATGAGCAGTTCTTC. Full variable domain (missing parts from reference TRBV19 and TRBJ2-1): DGGITQSPKYLFRKEGQNVTLSCEQNLNHDAMYWYRQDPGQGLRLIYYSQIVNDFQKGDIAEGYSVSREKKESFPLTVTSAQKNPTAFYLCASSMRTLPHRGGSYNEQFFGPGTRLTVL.

V is TRBV4-3 and J is TRBJ2-3; D unresolved. V was clipped by 1 base and J by 1 base, with 9 bases between them. The CDR3 totals 15 residues. Germline V gene data show CDR1 as LGHNA and CDR2 as YSLEER. The CDR3 sequence: CASSQGFMGTDTQYF. The CDR3 DNA reads TGCGCCAGCAGCCAAGGTTTTATGGGCACAGATACGCAGTATTTT.

Concerning this clone itself: This sample also contains other DNA sequences that code for the same CDR3. The rearrangement joins TRBV5-1 to TRBJ1-2, with 11 bases aligning to TRBD1. CDR1 and CDR2 from the germline V gene are SGHRS and YFSETQ. This CDR3 contains 15 residues. After removal of 0 bases from V and 8 bases from J, the junction contained 6 bases not matched to a gene. CDR3 sequence (DNA): TGCGCCAGCAGCTTGGCTGGACAGGGGGCGGGAGGCTACACCTTC. Translated: CASSLAGQGAGGYTF.

The genes are TRBV5-1 and TRBJ2-5, with D possibly called TRBD1 or TRBD2 (5 bases each). The V gene's germline CDR1 is SGHRS and CDR2 YFSETQ. This CDR3 spans 15 amino acids. V was shortened by 6 bases and J by 4 bases, with 19 bases between the two germline ends. The CDR3 DNA reads as TGCGCCAGCACGTATCTTTGGGGGAGTGGAGAGACCCAGTACTTC. Translating it yields CASTYLWGSGETQYF.

The chain combines TRBV11-2 with TRBJ2-7, with D possibly matching TRBD2 (6 bases). In germline, CDR1 is SGHAT, CDR2 FQNNGV. The CDR3 contains 14 residues. Trimming took 3 bases from V and 3 from J, leaving 12 bases between them. The CDR3 is CASSFPGLGYEQYF. DNA for the CDR3: TGTGCCAGCAGCTTTCCGGGACTGGGCTACGAGCAGTACTTC.

The chain is built from TRBV7-2 and TRBJ2-7; no firm D call. The CDR3 has 14 amino acids. V lost 3 bases to trimming and J lost 6 bases, with 15 bases between them. Germline lookup yields CDR1 SGHTA and CDR2 FQGNSA. As DNA, the CDR3 is TGTGCCAGCAGCTTCCAGTACCCTCTCTCCGAGCAGTACTTC. This translates into CASSFQYPLSEQYF.

Regarding this clone: This sample also contains other DNA sequences that code for the same CDR3. The chain links TRBV28 to TRBJ2-3; TRBD1 might be the D (6 bases). Germline CDR1 MDHEN, CDR2 SYDVKM. The CDR3 spans 15 residues. V lost 5 bases to trimming and J lost 1 base, with 13 bases between them. The CDR3 region is CASSQLAGGTDTQYF. The CDR3 bases are TGTGCCAGCAGTCAACTGGCAGGGGGCACAGATACGCAGTATTTT.

The chain employs TRBV14 and TRBJ2-5; perhaps TRBD1 as D (6 bases). The CDR3 has 16 residues. The V and J ends lost 4 bases and 0 bases respectively, with 15 bases between them. CDR1 is SGHDN and CDR2 is FVKESK in the germline V gene. The CDR3 region has the DNA TGTGCCAGCAGCCCTATTGCAGGACAGTACCAAGAGACCCAGTACTTC. Its translation: CASSPIAGQYQETQYF.

The V call is TRBV6-1, the J call TRBJ2-2; TRBD2 matches at 10 bases. V lost 4 bases to trimming and J lost 6 bases; unmatched junction nucleotides: 2. The CDR3 has 14 amino acids. CDR1 and CDR2 (germline): MNHNS, SASEGT. CDR3 in DNA: TGTGCCAGCAGTGGGCTAGCGGGAGCCGGGGAGCTGTTTTTT. This gives the protein CASSGLAGAGELFF.

CDR3 DNA: TGCGCCAGCACCGGTGGACTTTACACCGGGGAGCTGTTTTTT. It encodes CASTGGLYTGELFF. The V and J genes are TRBV5-1 and TRBJ2-2; TRBD2 is a possible D gene (5 bases). This CDR3 has 14 residues. The V end was cut by 6 bases, the J end by 3 bases, with 12 bases between. The germline V gene encodes CDR1 SGHRS and CDR2 YFSETQ.

The chain joins TRBV25-1 to TRBJ1-1; 7 nucleotides align to TRBD1. The V and J ends lost 3 bases and 1 base, in that order; junction bases with no gene match: 2. This CDR3 has 14 residues. From germline, CDR1 is MGHDK and CDR2 SYGVNS. CDR3 sequence (DNA): TGTGCCAGCAGTGAGACAGGGAAGAACACTGAAGCTTTCTTT. Its protein is CASSETGKNTEAFF.

The chain is built from TRBV18 and TRBJ2-7; 7 bases are a match to TRBD2. In germline, CDR1 is KGHSH, CDR2 LQKENI. The CDR3 is made up of 16 amino acids. The trim removed 3 bases at V and 2 bases at J, leaving 10 bases unmatched. In DNA, the CDR3 is TGTGCCAGCTCACCTCGAGCGGGATATACCGCCTACGAGCAGTACTTC. This sequence encodes CASSPRAGYTAYEQYF.